This T cell receptor beta chain was observed in a study of blood T cell repertoires in COVID-19. This clone was seen only a few times. Per the study methods: Reference gene primer amplification in the assay estimated nucleated cell counts. Assay used: immunoSEQ multiplex PCR; TCRdb lists only in-frame clones, some missing. The V and J calls and clone size come from that table; D and trimming were worked out from the DNA. The table lists approximately 140,000 clones, approximately 89% of them singletons. This CDR3 contains 14 residues. V lost 4 bases, J lost 5 bases, and 5 bases stayed unmatched. Germline loops: CDR1 MDHEN, CDR2 SYDVKM.

Input material: peripheral blood. This TCR came from a man in his fifties or sixties with active or convalescent COVID-19. The chain has TRBV28 and TRBJ1-1; the match to TRBD1 covers 9 bases. CDR3 DNA: TGTGCCAGCAGTTCGTACAGGGGGCATACTGAAGCTTTCTTT. This translates into CASSSYRGHTEAFF.